This T cell receptor beta chain emerged from a study of T cell responses to AZD1222 COVID-19 vaccine. Second-dose recipients at about 4 or about 12 weeks were treated as one pooled group. This table comes from immunoSEQ multiplex PCR, and its TCRdb copy is limited to in-frame clones, with some not included. The profile shows under 90,000 clones, under 90% of them singletons. Trimming at V came to 9 bases and at J to 3 bases, leaving 6 bases not matched to a gene. The CDR3 loop spans 13 amino acids. Germline V gives CDR1 SNHLY, CDR2 FYNNEI. The chain carries TRBV2 and TRBJ1-1, with TRBD1 identical over 8 bases. The sequence came from an adult who received the AZD1222 COVID-19 vaccine. This sample comprised peripheral blood, obtained 28 days after the second AZD1222 dose. The CDR3 nucleotides read TGTGCCAGAAAAGACAGGGGTGACACTGAAGCTTTCTTT. This translates into CARKDRGDTEAFF.